What follows are 7 T cell receptor beta chains derived from one specimen sequenced in a study of identical twins. A single record per CDR3 protein comes from TCRdb applying MiXCR to the 5' RACE reads. The sample holds about 460,000 distinct CDR3 sequences, 12% to 15% seen once. These data were also reused for a study on yellow fever vaccine responses in identical twins.

Sequenced: CD4+ T cells sorted from blood. These receptors were obtained from a woman aged 18-30 years in good health.

Only a few counts were recorded for this clonotype. This chain joins TRBV3-1 and TRBJ1-1; D remains ambiguous. Germline CDR1 LGHDT, CDR2 YNNKEL (reference sequence). V dropped 3 bases and J dropped 1 base, with 6 bases sitting between them. This CDR3 has 13 amino acids. The CDR3 protein is CASSHGWNTEAFF. The DNA of the CDR3 is TGTGCCAGCAGCCATGGATGGAACACTGAAGCTTTCTTT.

This clonotype was picked up many times. The genes are TRBV2 and TRBJ1-1, with D possibly matching TRBD1 (5 bases). Germline assignment: CDR1 SNHLY and CDR2 FYNNEI. The CDR3 totals 17 residues. V lost 9 bases to trimming and J lost 3 bases, with 26 bases between them. CDR3 bases: TGTGCCAGAGTATGGGGCCTCAGGGCCGAGATTGACACTGAAGCTTTCTTT. It yields the protein CARVWGLRAEIDTEAFF.

This clonotype was counted between two and nine times. This CDR3 is CASSSQGTVSSYEQYF. DNA of the CDR3: TGTGCCAGCAGCTCACAAGGGACGGTGAGCTCCTACGAGCAGTACTTC. The chain joins TRBV7-2 to TRBJ2-7; D might be TRBD1 or TRBD2, each matching 5 bases. Germline V gene lookup returns CDR1 SGHTA and CDR2 FQGNSA. The CDR3 totals 16 residues. V was clipped by 4 bases and J by 0 bases, with 16 bases between them.

The sample holds many counts of this clonotype. This chain connects TRBV28 to TRBJ2-3; D might be TRBD2 (7 bases). The V gene's germline CDR1 is MDHEN and CDR2 SYDVKM. V lost 3 bases, J lost 1 base, and 26 bases lay in between. This CDR3 region has 20 residues. This chain's CDR3 is CASSFTLRLGGGPGTDTQYF. CDR3 in DNA: TGTGCCAGCAGTTTCACCCTCCGACTAGGGGGGGGGCCCGGCACAGATACGCAGTATTTT.

This clonotype was counted only a few times. The V gene is TRBV11-2, the J gene TRBJ2-3; TRBD2 might be the D (6 bases). V lost 5 bases, J lost 0 bases, and 24 bases lay in between. Germline V gene data show CDR1 as SGHAT and CDR2 as FQNNGV. This CDR3 comprises 19 residues. The CDR3 nucleotides are TGTGCCAGCAGCCCCAATAGGGCGGGGAGTGGCCCCAGCACAGATACGCAGTATTTT. Translation: CASSPNRAGSGPSTDTQYF.

A few counts support this clonotype. The J gene is TRBJ1-5, the V gene TRBV29-1; D may be TRBD1 (6 bases). The CDR3 sequence is 12 residues long. Germline CDR1 SQVTM, CDR2 ANQGSEA. The V end lost 4 bases, the J end lost 6 bases, and 10 bases lay between the germline ends. CDR3 region: CSVGQAGQPQHF. The CDR3 DNA reads TGCAGCGTTGGACAGGCCGGTCAGCCCCAGCATTTT. Using reference TRBV29-1 and TRBJ1-5 for the parts outside the CDR3, the full variable domain is SAVISQKPSRDICQRGTSLTIQCQVDSQVTMMFWYRQQPGQSLTLIATANQGSEATYESGFVIDKFPISRPNLTFSTLTVSNMSPEDSSIYLCSVGQAGQPQHFGDGTRLSIL.

In this sample, this clonotype turned up a few times. This chain connects TRBV28 to TRBJ1-6; 10 bases match TRBD1. The CDR3 consists of 16 residues. Germline V lookup: CDR1 MDHEN, CDR2 SYDVKM. J lost 7 bases, V lost 6 bases, and 9 bases had no gene match. For the CDR3, the DNA is TGTGCCAGCAGGCAAGACAGGGGGCTGGGGAATTCACCCCTCCACTTT. Translated, it gives CASRQDRGLGNSPLHF.